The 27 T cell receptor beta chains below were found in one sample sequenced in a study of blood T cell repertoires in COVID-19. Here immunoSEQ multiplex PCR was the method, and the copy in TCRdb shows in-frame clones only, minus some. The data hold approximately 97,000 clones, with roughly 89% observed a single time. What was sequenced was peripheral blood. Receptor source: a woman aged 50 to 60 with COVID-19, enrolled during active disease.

CDR3 amino acids: CATSESGTGNYGYTF. CDR3 nucleotide sequence: TGTGCCACCAGTGAATCCGGGACAGGGAATTATGGCTACACCTTC. The genes are TRBV24-1 and TRBJ1-2, with 9 bases matching TRBD1. Germline V gives CDR1 KGHDR, CDR2 SFDVKD. The CDR3 has 15 amino acids. After removal of 4 bases from V and 5 bases from J, the junction contained 7 bases not matched to a gene.

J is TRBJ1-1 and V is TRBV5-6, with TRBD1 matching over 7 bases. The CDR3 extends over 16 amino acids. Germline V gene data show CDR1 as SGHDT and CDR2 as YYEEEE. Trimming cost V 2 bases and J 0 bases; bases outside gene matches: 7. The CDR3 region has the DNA TGTGCCAGCAGCTTCCCGACAGGGATAATGAACACTGAAGCTTTCTTT. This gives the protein CASSFPTGIMNTEAFF.

The CDR3 sequence is CASSLATGGQETQYF. CDR3 bases: TGTGCCAGCAGCCTCGCCACAGGGGGCCAGGAGACCCAGTACTTC. The chain couples TRBV7-9 to TRBJ2-5; 9 bases map to TRBD1. In germline, CDR1 is SEHNR, CDR2 FQNEAQ (reference sequence). The V and J ends lost 5 bases and 5 bases, in that order; junction bases with no gene match: 9. The length of the CDR3 is 15 residues.

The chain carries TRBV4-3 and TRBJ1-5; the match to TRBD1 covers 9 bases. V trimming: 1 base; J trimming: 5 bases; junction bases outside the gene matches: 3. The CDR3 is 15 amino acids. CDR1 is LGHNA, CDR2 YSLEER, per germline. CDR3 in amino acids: CASSQGTGGDQPQHF. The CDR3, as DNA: TGCGCCAGCAGCCAAGGTACAGGGGGCGATCAGCCCCAGCATTTT.

CDR3 amino acids: CASSYGGGSNEKLFF. CDR3 bases: TGTGCCAGCAGTTACGGAGGAGGCTCTAATGAAAAACTGTTTTTT. The genes are TRBV6-6 and TRBJ1-4; unclear D gene. Trimming took 2 bases from V and 3 from J, leaving 10 bases between them. Germline loops: CDR1 MNHNY, CDR2 SVGAGI (reference sequence). The CDR3 spans 15 residues.

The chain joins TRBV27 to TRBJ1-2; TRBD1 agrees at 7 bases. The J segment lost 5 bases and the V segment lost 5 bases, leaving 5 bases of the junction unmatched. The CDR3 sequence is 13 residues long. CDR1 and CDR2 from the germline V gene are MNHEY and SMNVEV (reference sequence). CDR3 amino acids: CASSPRTGYGYTF. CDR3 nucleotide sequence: TGTGCCAGCAGTCCCCGGACAGGATATGGCTACACCTTC.

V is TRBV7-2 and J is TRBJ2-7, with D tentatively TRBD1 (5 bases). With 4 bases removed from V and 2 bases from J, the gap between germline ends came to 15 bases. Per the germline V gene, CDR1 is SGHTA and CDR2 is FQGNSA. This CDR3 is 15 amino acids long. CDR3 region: CASSSSSTATYEQYF. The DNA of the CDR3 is TGTGCCAGCAGCTCAAGTTCGACAGCCACCTACGAGCAGTACTTC.

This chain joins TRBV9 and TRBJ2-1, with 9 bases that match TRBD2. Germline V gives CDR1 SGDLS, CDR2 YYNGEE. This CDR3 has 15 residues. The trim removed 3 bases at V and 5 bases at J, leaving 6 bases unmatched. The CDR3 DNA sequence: TGTGCCAGCAGCGACGGGACTAGCAGTAACAATGAGCAGTTCTTC. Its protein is CASSDGTSSNNEQFF.

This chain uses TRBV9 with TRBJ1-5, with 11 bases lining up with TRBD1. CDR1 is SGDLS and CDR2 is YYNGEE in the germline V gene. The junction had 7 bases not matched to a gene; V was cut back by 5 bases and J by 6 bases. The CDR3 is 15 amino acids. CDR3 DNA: TGTGCCAGCAGTGCCGATGGGACAGGGGGTCAGCCCCAGCATTTT. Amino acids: CASSADGTGGQPQHF.

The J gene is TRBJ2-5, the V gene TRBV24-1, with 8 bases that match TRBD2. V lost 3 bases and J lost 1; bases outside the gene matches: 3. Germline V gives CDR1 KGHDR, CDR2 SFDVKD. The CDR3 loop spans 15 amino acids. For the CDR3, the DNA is TGTGCCACCAGTGATACCCGGGGGGGCCAAGAGACCCAGTACTTC. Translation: CATSDTRGGQETQYF.

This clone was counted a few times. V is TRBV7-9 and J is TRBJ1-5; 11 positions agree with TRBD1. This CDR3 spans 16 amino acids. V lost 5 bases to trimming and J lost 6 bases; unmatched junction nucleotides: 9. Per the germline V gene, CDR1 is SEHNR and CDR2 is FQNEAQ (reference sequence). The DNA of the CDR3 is TGTGCCAGCAGCCAGGGGTTGGGACAGGGGGGTCAGCCCCAGCATTTT. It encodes CASSQGLGQGGQPQHF. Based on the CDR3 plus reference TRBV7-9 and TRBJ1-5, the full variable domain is DTGVSQNPRHKITKRGQNVTFRCDPISEHNRLYWYRQTLGQGPEFLTYFQNEAQLEKSRLLSDRFSAERPKGSFSTLEIQRTEQGDSAMYLCASSQGLGQGGQPQHFGDGTRLSIL.

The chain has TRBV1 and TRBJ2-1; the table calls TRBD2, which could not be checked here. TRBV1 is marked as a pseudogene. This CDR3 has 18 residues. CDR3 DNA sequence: TGCACCAGCAGCCAAGAAGTGTTCCGATATGTCGGGGTGGATGGGCAGTTCTTC. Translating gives CTSSQEVFRYVGVDGQFF.

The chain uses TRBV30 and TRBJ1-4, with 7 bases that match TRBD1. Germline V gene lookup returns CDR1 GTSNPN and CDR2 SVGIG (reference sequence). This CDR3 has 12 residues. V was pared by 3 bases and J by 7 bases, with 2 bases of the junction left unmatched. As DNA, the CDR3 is TGTGCCTGGAGGGGGGACAGTGAAAAACTGTTTTTT. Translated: CAWRGDSEKLFF.

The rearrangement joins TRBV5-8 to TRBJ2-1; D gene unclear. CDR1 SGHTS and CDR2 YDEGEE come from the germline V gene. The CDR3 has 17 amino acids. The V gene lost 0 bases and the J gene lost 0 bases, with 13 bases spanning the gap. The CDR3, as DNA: TGTGCCAGCAGCTTGGGAATTCAGCGAAGCTCCTACAATGAGCAGTTCTTC. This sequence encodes CASSLGIQRSSYNEQFF.

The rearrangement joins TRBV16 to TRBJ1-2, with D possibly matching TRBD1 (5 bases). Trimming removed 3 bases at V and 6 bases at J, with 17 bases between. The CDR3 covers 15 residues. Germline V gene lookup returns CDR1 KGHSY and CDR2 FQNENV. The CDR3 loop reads CASSHLVRVPDGYTF. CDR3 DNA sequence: TGTGCCAGCAGCCACTTAGTCAGGGTTCCGGATGGCTACACCTTC.

The CDR3 region has the DNA TGTGCCAGTACCCCGAGCGGGGTTACCACAGATACGCAGTATTTT. Encoded protein: CASTPSGVTTDTQYF. The rearrangement links TRBV19 to TRBJ2-3; 7 nucleotides line up with TRBD2. Germline assignment: CDR1 LNHDA and CDR2 SQIVND (reference sequence). The CDR3 is 15 residues long. V lost 7 bases, J lost 2 bases, and 9 bases stayed unmatched.

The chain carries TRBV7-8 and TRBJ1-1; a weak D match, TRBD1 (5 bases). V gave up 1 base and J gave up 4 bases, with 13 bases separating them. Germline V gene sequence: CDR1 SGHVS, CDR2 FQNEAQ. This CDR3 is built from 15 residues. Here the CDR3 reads CASSLGSGYGTEAFF. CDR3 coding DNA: TGTGCCAGCAGCTTAGGGTCAGGGTACGGCACTGAAGCTTTCTTT.

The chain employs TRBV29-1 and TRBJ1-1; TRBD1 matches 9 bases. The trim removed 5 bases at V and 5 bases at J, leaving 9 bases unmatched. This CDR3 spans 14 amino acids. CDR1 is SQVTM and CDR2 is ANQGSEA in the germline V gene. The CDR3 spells CSVLGQGSRTEAFF. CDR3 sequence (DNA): TGCAGCGTTCTAGGACAGGGGAGTCGGACTGAAGCTTTCTTT.

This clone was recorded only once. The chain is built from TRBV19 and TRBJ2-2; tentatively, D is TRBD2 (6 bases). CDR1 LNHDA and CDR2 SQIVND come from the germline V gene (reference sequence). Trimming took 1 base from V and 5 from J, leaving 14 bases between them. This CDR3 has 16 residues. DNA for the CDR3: TGTGCCAGTAGTATAGGGGCTGTAGGAGGGACCGGGGAGCTGTTTTTT. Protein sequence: CASSIGAVGGTGELFF.

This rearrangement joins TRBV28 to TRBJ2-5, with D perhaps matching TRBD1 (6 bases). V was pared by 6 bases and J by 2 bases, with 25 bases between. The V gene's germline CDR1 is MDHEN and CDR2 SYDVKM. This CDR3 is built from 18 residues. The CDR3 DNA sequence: TGTGCCAGCAGCTTCACCCCACCCGGGACACCCTCTCAAGAGACCCAGTACTTC. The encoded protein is CASSFTPPGTPSQETQYF.

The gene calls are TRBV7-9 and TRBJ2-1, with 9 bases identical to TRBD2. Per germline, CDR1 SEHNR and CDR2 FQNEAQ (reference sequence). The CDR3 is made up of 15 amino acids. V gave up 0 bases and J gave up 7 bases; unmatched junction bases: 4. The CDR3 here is CASSLAPSGGNEQFF. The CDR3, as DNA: TGTGCCAGCAGCTTAGCGCCCAGCGGGGGGAATGAGCAGTTCTTC.

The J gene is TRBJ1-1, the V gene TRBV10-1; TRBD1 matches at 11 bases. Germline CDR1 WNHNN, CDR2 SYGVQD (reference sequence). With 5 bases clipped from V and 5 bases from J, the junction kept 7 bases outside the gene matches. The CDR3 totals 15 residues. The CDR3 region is CASSTGQGAGTEAFF. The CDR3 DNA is TGCGCCAGCAGTACCGGACAGGGGGCTGGGACTGAAGCTTTCTTT.

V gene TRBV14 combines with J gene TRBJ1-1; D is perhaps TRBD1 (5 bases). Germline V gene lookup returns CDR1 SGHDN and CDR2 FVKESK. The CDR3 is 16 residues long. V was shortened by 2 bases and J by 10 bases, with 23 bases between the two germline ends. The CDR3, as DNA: TGTGCCAGCAGCCAATTTCCCCAGGTGGGGGGAAAGGGAGCTTTCTTT. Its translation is CASSQFPQVGGKGAFF.

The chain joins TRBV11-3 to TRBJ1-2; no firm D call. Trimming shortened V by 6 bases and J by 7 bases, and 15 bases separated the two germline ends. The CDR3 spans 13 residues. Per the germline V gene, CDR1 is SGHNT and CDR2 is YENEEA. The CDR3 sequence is CASSSTPAGGYTF. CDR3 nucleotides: TGTGCCAGCAGTTCCACCCCGGCGGGTGGCTACACCTTC.

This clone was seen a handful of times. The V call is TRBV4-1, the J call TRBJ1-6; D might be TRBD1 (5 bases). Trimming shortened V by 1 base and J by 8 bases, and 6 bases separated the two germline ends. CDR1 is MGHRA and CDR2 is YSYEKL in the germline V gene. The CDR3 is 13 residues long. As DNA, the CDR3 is TGCGCCAGCAGCCAAGGACAGTATTCACCCCTCCACTTT. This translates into CASSQGQYSPLHF.

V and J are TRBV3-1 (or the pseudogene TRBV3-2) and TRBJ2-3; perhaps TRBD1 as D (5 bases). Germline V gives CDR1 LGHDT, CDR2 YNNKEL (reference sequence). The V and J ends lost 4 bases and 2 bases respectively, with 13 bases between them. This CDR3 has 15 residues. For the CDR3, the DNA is TGTGCCAGCAGCCGATACAGGCTCCCCACAGATACGCAGTATTTT. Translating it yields CASSRYRLPTDTQYF.

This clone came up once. In DNA, the CDR3 is TGCGCCAGCAGCCAACACCGGGTGAGCACTGAAGCTTTCTTT. Amino acids: CASSQHRVSTEAFF. This chain joins TRBV4-3 and TRBJ1-1; no firm D call. Trimming took off 2 bases at V and 4 bases at J, with 11 bases between the two ends. Looked up from germline, CDR1 is LGHNA and CDR2 is YSLEER. This CDR3 spans 14 amino acids.